The present T cell receptor beta chain was sequenced within a study of response to subunit inactivated influenza vaccine. This clonotype was observed a few times. Its target is unknown. One entry per CDR3 protein results from TCRdb running MiXCR on the RT-PCR reads. The sample shows about 500,000 distinct CDR3 sequences, about 15% of them seen only once. General study results and limits: Each seasonal influenza vaccination, the authors suggested, recruits few new T cells.

The CDR3 runs to 13 residues. Trimming cost V 6 bases and J 1 base, with 9 bases left between them. CDR1 and CDR2 (germline): KGHSH, LQKENI. The TCR originated in a man between 50 and 69 years old who received an inactivated influenza vaccine. The specimen was CD4+ T cells sorted from PBMCs, collected less than 30 months after vaccination. This chain joins TRBV18 and TRBJ1-1; D gene ambiguous. DNA of the CDR3: TGTGCCAGCTCTAGGGTTACGAACACTGAAGCTTTCTTT. This encodes CASSRVTNTEAFF.